One sample yielded the 21 T cell receptor beta chains listed below, sequenced in a study of Japanese encephalitis immunity and Zika vaccine responses. MiXCR, applied by TCRdb to the 5' RACE reads, yields one record per CDR3 protein. The repertoire holds some 460 distinct CDR3 sequences, with around 7% as singletons. Peptide pools at 0.95 to 1 ug/mL each stimulated CFSE-labeled PBMCs over an approximately 6-day culture. Unfixed live CD56-CD19-CD16-CD3+CD4+ CFSE-low cells were sorted as proliferating CD4 T cells. The sample was antigen-activated CD4+ T cells from blood, cultured, taken during a Zika inactivated vaccine study. Every receptor here comes from an adult man who received an inactivated Zika virus vaccine.

This clonotype was picked up a small number of times. The rearrangement joins TRBV4-3 to TRBJ1-1, with D possibly being TRBD1 (5 bases). The length of the CDR3 is 14 residues. The germline gives CDR1 LGHNA, CDR2 YSLEER. V lost 2 bases to trimming and J lost 7 bases, with 14 bases between them. The CDR3 DNA reads as TGCGCCAGCAGCCAATGGGGGACGGCCGGTGAAGCTTTCTTT. Encoded protein: CASSQWGTAGEAFF.

This clonotype is labeled as large (0.1 to 1%). V is TRBV6-1 and J is TRBJ2-5; 13 bases fit TRBD2. CDR1 MNHNS and CDR2 SASEGT come from the germline V gene. V was pared by 5 bases and J by 8 bases, with 11 bases of the junction left unmatched. The CDR3 extends over 16 amino acids. The CDR3 loop reads CASSLTSGGPVRTQYF. The CDR3 bases are TGTGCCAGCAGTCTGACTAGCGGGGGGCCAGTTCGCACCCAGTACTTC.

This clonotype is judged hyperexpanded. The chain joins TRBV10-3 to TRBJ2-7; TRBD1 aligns across 7 bases. V lost 3 bases, J lost 5 bases, and 10 bases stayed unmatched. The CDR3 spans 15 residues. Per germline, CDR1 ENHRY and CDR2 SYGVKD. The CDR3 reads CAISEQGRGFDEQYF. CDR3 coding DNA: TGTGCCATCAGTGAACAGGGGCGCGGGTTTGACGAGCAGTACTTC.

Within the sample, this clonotype is large. This sequence joins TRBV4-3 and TRBJ1-1; D not certain. The CDR3 runs to 15 residues. Germline assignment: CDR1 LGHNA and CDR2 YSLEER. The ends were cut back, 2 bases at V and 0 bases at J, with 10 bases in the middle. CDR3 nucleotides: TGCGCCAGCAGCCAAACCAGCTCAGTGAACACTGAAGCTTTCTTT. Residues: CASSQTSSVNTEAFF.

In this sample, this clonotype is medium-sized. The rearrangement joins TRBV5-1 to TRBJ2-1; 12 nucleotides line up with TRBD2. The CDR3 spans 18 residues. Germline V lookup: CDR1 SGHRS, CDR2 YFSETQ. The V and J ends lost 1 base and 7 bases, in that order; junction bases with no gene match: 12. The CDR3, as DNA: TGCGCCAGCAGCTTGAGTCTAGCGGGGGGGGCATTCGTGAATGAGCAGTTCTTC. The encoded protein is CASSLSLAGGAFVNEQFF.

By proportion, this clonotype is large. The chain recombines TRBV5-1 with TRBJ2-1; 7 positions agree with TRBD1. V lost 0 bases and J lost 4; bases outside the gene matches: 4. This CDR3 has 15 amino acids. Germline-derived CDR1 and CDR2 are SGHRS and YFSETQ. The CDR3 bases are TGCGCCAGCAGCTTGGAGGGACAGACATACAATGAGCAGTTCTTC. Protein: CASSLEGQTYNEQFF.

The chain carries TRBV4-2 and TRBJ1-3, with no clear D. CDR3 size: 15 residues. Germline CDR1 reads LGHNA; CDR2 reads YNFKEQ. The V end lost 1 base, the J end lost 2 bases, and 9 bases lay between the germline ends. The CDR3 DNA is TGTGCCAGCAGCCAAGGGGTTCTGGCTGGAAACACCATATATTTT. Its protein product is CASSQGVLAGNTIYF.

Within the sample, this clonotype is large. This sequence joins TRBV20-1 and TRBJ1-5; 8 bases fit TRBD1. V dropped 1 base and J dropped 7; count of bases not matched to a gene: 9. The CDR3 length is 15 residues. Germline V lookup: CDR1 DFQATT, CDR2 SNEGSKA (reference sequence). CDR3 amino acids: CSARVAGQGRQPQHF. In DNA form, the CDR3 reads TGCAGTGCTAGAGTGGCCGGACAGGGTAGGCAGCCCCAGCATTTT.

This clonotype is labeled as medium-sized. This sequence joins TRBV4-3 and TRBJ1-2, with D possibly TRBD1 on 5 matching bases. The CDR3 has 13 residues. With 5 bases removed from V and 4 bases from J, the gap between germline ends came to 11 bases. Germline V CDR1 and CDR2: LGHNA, YSLEER. CDR3 sequence: CASSVGESYGYTF. The CDR3 region has the DNA TGCGCCAGCAGCGTGGGGGAGTCCTATGGCTACACCTTC.

This clonotype is judged large. The rearrangement uses TRBV6-5 and TRBJ1-5; 7 bases map to TRBD1. This CDR3 is built from 14 residues. Germline-derived CDR1 and CDR2 are MNHEY and SVGAGI. Losses at the gene ends were 8 bases for V and 3 bases for J; bases not matched to a gene: 7. CDR3 sequence (DNA): TGTGCCAGCGGACAGGATTGGGCCAATCAGCCCCAGCATTTT. Translated, it gives CASGQDWANQPQHF.

This clonotype was seen more than once but under ten times. V usage is TRBV20-1 and J usage is TRBJ2-1; 7 nucleotides match TRBD2. V dropped 2 bases and J dropped 0; count of bases not matched to a gene: 1. Germline V gene lookup returns CDR1 DFQATT and CDR2 SNEGSKA (reference sequence). The CDR3 is 14 amino acids. In nucleotides, the CDR3 is TGCAGTGCTAGAAGCGGGGACTCCTACAATGAGCAGTTCTTC. Its translation is CSARSGDSYNEQFF.

In its sample, this clonotype is large. The rearrangement joins TRBV10-2 to TRBJ1-6; no clear D gene. Trimming took off 2 bases at V and 6 bases at J, with 11 bases between the two ends. The CDR3 sequence is 15 residues long. Germline CDR1 is WSHSY and CDR2 is SAAADI. The CDR3 here is CASSEHKTTNSPLHF. Here the CDR3 DNA reads TGCGCCAGCAGTGAGCACAAGACTACTAATTCACCCCTCCACTTT.

In its sample, this clonotype is medium-sized. The V call is TRBV28, the J call TRBJ1-1, with D uncertain. Germline CDR1 and CDR2: MDHEN and SYDVKM. The CDR3 extends over 14 amino acids. CDR3 bases: TGTGCGGCGGAGAAGCCCCCCAGGAACACTGAAGCTTTCTTT. Residues: CAAEKPPRNTEAFF.

In its sample, this clonotype ranks as medium-sized. V is TRBV4-3 and J is TRBJ2-2; D is uncertain. Trimming pared 6 bases from V and 7 bases from J, leaving 6 bases between. Per the germline V gene, CDR1 is LGHNA and CDR2 is YSLEER. The CDR3 sequence is 11 residues long. The CDR3 here is CASSSYGELFF. As DNA, the CDR3 is TGCGCCAGCAGTTCCTACGGGGAGCTGTTTTTT.

By share, this clonotype counts as medium-sized. The chain employs TRBV7-9 and TRBJ2-1, with 10 positions matching TRBD2. The CDR3 loop spans 16 amino acids. Germline V gene data show CDR1 as SEHNR and CDR2 as FQNEAQ (reference sequence). The V segment lost 3 bases and the J segment 4 bases; nucleotides outside the gene matches: 6. The CDR3 region is CASSLSLAGAYNEQFF. The CDR3 nucleotides are TGTGCCAGCAGCTTGTCTCTAGCGGGAGCGTACAATGAGCAGTTCTTC.

Relative to its sample, this clonotype is medium-sized (0.01 to 0.1%). The chain is built from TRBV24-1 and TRBJ2-7, with 12 bases aligning to TRBD1. This CDR3 has 13 residues. Germline V CDR1 and CDR2: KGHDR, SFDVKD. With 8 bases clipped from V and 6 bases from J, the junction kept 4 bases outside the gene matches. This CDR3 reads CATMGQGAGEQYF. The CDR3 DNA reads TGTGCCACCATGGGACAGGGGGCGGGCGAGCAGTACTTC.

By share of the sample, this clonotype is medium-sized (0.01 to 0.1%). V and J are TRBV5-3 and TRBJ1-6; no firm D call. TRBV5-3 falls under the ORF class, with uncertain function. The CDR3 spans 15 residues. V lost 0 bases, J lost 3 bases, and 7 bases lay in between. CDR3 sequence reads: CARSLGGIYNSPLHF. The CDR3 DNA is TGTGCCAGAAGCTTGGGCGGCATCTATAATTCACCCCTCCACTTT.

By proportion, this clonotype is large. CDR3 sequence: CASGRGRGQETQYF. The CDR3 DNA is TGCGCCAGCGGCCGTGGGAGGGGGCAAGAGACCCAGTACTTC. The genes are TRBV5-1 and TRBJ2-5; D possibly corresponds to TRBD2 (7 bases). The CDR3 loop spans 14 amino acids. V lost 7 bases to trimming and J lost 2 bases, with 15 bases between them. Germline V gives CDR1 SGHRS, CDR2 YFSETQ.

This clonotype is labeled as medium-sized. This rearrangement joins TRBV20-1 to TRBJ2-7; 11 bases are shared with TRBD2. Looked up from germline, CDR1 is DFQATT and CDR2 is SNEGSKA (reference sequence). This CDR3 comprises 16 residues. Trimming took 3 bases from V and 2 from J; bases not matched to a gene: 9. The CDR3 is CSARKTSGALAYEQYF. DNA of the CDR3: TGCAGTGCTAGGAAGACTAGCGGGGCCCTCGCCTACGAGCAGTACTTC.

Relative to its sample, this clonotype is medium-sized. The J gene is TRBJ1-5, the V gene TRBV20-1, with D tentatively TRBD1 (5 bases). Trimming left V 0 bases short and J 0 bases short, with 15 bases between. The length of the CDR3 is 17 residues. Germline V gene lookup returns CDR1 DFQATT and CDR2 SNEGSKA (reference sequence). The CDR3 DNA reads as TGCAGTGCTAGAGACTTACAGAGACAGTATAGCAATCAGCCCCAGCATTTT. It codes for CSARDLQRQYSNQPQHF.

Judged by abundance, this clonotype is large. This chain joins TRBV4-3 and TRBJ1-1, with 12 bases lining up with TRBD1. In germline, CDR1 is LGHNA, CDR2 YSLEER. This CDR3 is built from 13 residues. V lost 4 bases to trimming and J lost 12 bases; unmatched junction nucleotides: 6. CDR3 in DNA: TGCGCCAGCAGCCGGCCGGGACAGGGGGCGACTTTCTTT. It yields the protein CASSRPGQGATFF.